The 21 T cell receptor beta chains in this list originate from one sample, sequenced in a study of blood T cell repertoires in COVID-19. Measured with immunoSEQ multiplex PCR; TCRdb has only the in-frame clones, and not every one. Of about 100,000 clones in the sample, approximately 86% were seen once. Sequencing input: peripheral blood. The receptors come from an elderly man with acute or convalescent COVID-19.

V usage is TRBV28 and J usage is TRBJ1-5; 7 nucleotides align to TRBD1. Unmatched junction bases numbered 16, after V lost 5 bases and J lost 0 bases. Germline-derived CDR1 and CDR2 are MDHEN and SYDVKM. The CDR3 runs to 19 residues. The CDR3 region is CASSPIFGQARYSNQPQHF. Here the CDR3 DNA reads TGTGCCAGCAGTCCAATATTTGGACAGGCCCGGTATAGCAATCAGCCCCAGCATTTT.

The chain uses TRBV3-1 (or the pseudogene TRBV3-2) and TRBJ2-2; D is undetermined. This CDR3 has 14 residues. The germline V gene has CDR1 LGHDT and CDR2 YNNKEL (reference sequence). V gave up 1 base and J gave up 4 bases, with 7 bases separating them. CDR3 bases: TGTGCCAGCAGCCAAGGTTCTAGCACCGGGGAGCTGTTTTTT. Residues: CASSQGSSTGELFF.

The chain employs TRBV2 and TRBJ2-2; possibly TRBD1 for D (6 bases). The CDR3 has 14 residues. V was shortened by 5 bases and J by 4 bases, with 11 bases between the two germline ends. Germline V lookup: CDR1 SNHLY, CDR2 FYNNEI. The CDR3 protein is CASSNRDPTGELFF. The CDR3 nucleotides read TGTGCCAGCAGTAACAGGGATCCCACCGGGGAGCTGTTTTTT.

As DNA, the CDR3 is TGTGCCAGCGCGGCGGGAGGTCCGCATACTGAGCAGTTCTTC. It is translated as CASAAGGPHTEQFF. J is TRBJ2-1 and V is TRBV6-5; 8 bases map to TRBD2. CDR1 is MNHEY and CDR2 is SVGAGI in the germline V gene. The CDR3 spans 14 residues. J gave up 9 bases and V 8 bases, and 12 bases lay outside the gene matches.

The chain is built from TRBV9 and TRBJ2-3; tentatively, D is TRBD2 (7 bases). CDR1 and CDR2 from the germline V gene are SGDLS and YYNGEE. The CDR3 spans 16 residues. V was trimmed by 4 bases and J by 2 bases, leaving 17 bases between them. The CDR3 bases are TGTGCCAGCAGCCCCGGGGCGGGGGCCGTCACAGATACGCAGTATTTT. It translates to CASSPGAGAVTDTQYF.

V gene TRBV9 combines with J gene TRBJ2-2; 7 nucleotides line up with TRBD2. Germline V CDR1 and CDR2: SGDLS, YYNGEE. The V segment lost 3 bases and the J segment 0 bases; nucleotides outside the gene matches: 17. The CDR3 spans 20 residues. CDR3 region: CASSDNRWRGKTSNTGELFF. CDR3 DNA: TGTGCCAGCAGCGACAACCGGTGGCGGGGGAAGACGTCGAACACCGGGGAGCTGTTTTTT.

The CDR3 region is CASRRTSQTYEQYF. The CDR3 DNA reads as TGTGCCAGCAGGAGGACTAGCCAGACCTACGAGCAGTACTTC. This chain connects TRBV2 to TRBJ2-7, with 8 bases aligning to TRBD2. Per the germline V gene, CDR1 is SNHLY and CDR2 is FYNNEI. Losses at the gene ends were 6 bases for V and 2 bases for J; bases not matched to a gene: 6. This CDR3 has 14 residues. Full variable domain (rest looked up from reference TRBV2 and TRBJ2-7): EPEVTQTPSHQVTQMGQEVILRCVPISNHLYFYWYRQILGQKVEFLVSFYNNEISEKSEIFDDQFSVERPDGSNFTLKIRSTKLEDSAMYFCASRRTSQTYEQYFGPGTRLTVT.

The rearrangement uses TRBV7-6 and TRBJ1-4, with TRBD1 matching 7 bases. This CDR3 comprises 15 residues. Looked up from germline, CDR1 is SGHVS and CDR2 is FNYEAQ. Germline trimming cut 5 bases from V and 4 bases from J; bases unmatched to any gene: 7. The CDR3 reads CASSTDRAGNEKLFF. For the CDR3, the DNA is TGTGCCAGCAGCACCGACAGGGCAGGTAATGAAAAACTGTTTTTT. The full variable domain, rest sourced from reference TRBV7-6 and TRBJ1-4, is GAGVSQSPRYKVTKRGQDVALRCDPISGHVSLYWYRQALGQGPEFLTYFNYEAQQDKSGLPNDRFSAERPEGSISTLTIQRTEQRDSAMYRCASSTDRAGNEKLFFGSGTQLSVL.

The CDR3: CASSSRASGSSDEQFF. The CDR3 DNA reads TGTGCCAGCAGCTCCCGGGCTAGCGGGAGTAGCGATGAGCAGTTCTTC. V usage is TRBV11-2 and J usage is TRBJ2-1; TRBD2 matches at 10 bases. The CDR3 length is 16 residues. The junction had 11 bases not matched to a gene; V was cut back by 4 bases and J by 8 bases. In germline, CDR1 is SGHAT, CDR2 FQNNGV.

This clone was seen once. The rearrangement links TRBV4-3 to TRBJ2-1, with 8 bases aligning to TRBD2. Germline V gives CDR1 LGHNA, CDR2 YSLEER. J gave up 8 bases and V 0 bases, and 12 bases lay outside the gene matches. CDR3 length: 17 amino acids. The CDR3, as DNA: TGCGCCAGCAGCCAAGACTGGGGGGGACTAGGTCGGCATGAGCAGTTCTTC. Its translation: CASSQDWGGLGRHEQFF.

V is TRBV24-1 and J is TRBJ1-4; 9 bases map to TRBD1. Germline V gives CDR1 KGHDR, CDR2 SFDVKD. The CDR3 sequence is 16 residues long. V shed 4 bases and J 7 bases; nucleotides not matched to a gene: 9. The CDR3 region is CATSDGPTGGSEKLFF. The CDR3 DNA sequence: TGTGCCACCAGTGACGGCCCGACAGGGGGAAGTGAAAAACTGTTTTTT.

V gene TRBV24-1 combines with J gene TRBJ2-4, with a weak D call TRBD2 (7 bases). The CDR3 consists of 13 residues. Germline V CDR1 and CDR2: KGHDR, SFDVKD. V was trimmed by 4 bases and J by 9 bases, leaving 12 bases between them. This CDR3 is CATSEGGGGIQYF. For the CDR3, the DNA is TGTGCCACCAGTGAGGGGGGCGGGGGCATTCAGTACTTC.

This clone occurred a few times. The V gene is TRBV7-2, the J gene TRBJ1-2, with D perhaps TRBD1 (6 bases). The CDR3 spans 15 residues. The V gene's germline CDR1 is SGHTA and CDR2 FQGNSA. V was trimmed by 5 bases and J by 5 bases, leaving 18 bases between them. DNA of the CDR3: TGTGCCAGCAGCCCATCAAAAGGACAGAGGTATGGCTACACCTTC. It yields the protein CASSPSKGQRYGYTF.

The rearrangement joins TRBV24-1 to TRBJ2-3; 8 nucleotides agree with TRBD2. Germline lookup yields CDR1 KGHDR and CDR2 SFDVKD. This CDR3 region has 16 residues. Trimming cost V 4 bases and J 6 bases; bases outside gene matches: 11. DNA of the CDR3: TGTGCCACCAGTGACTCTCACCATAGCGGGACGGATACGCAGTATTTT. Translation gives CATSDSHHSGTDTQYF.

Points on this clone: Other DNA sequences from this sample encode an identical CDR3 as well. V gene TRBV6-5 combines with J gene TRBJ1-4; TRBD1 is a possible D gene (5 bases). The germline gives CDR1 MNHEY, CDR2 SVGAGI. The CDR3 has 13 amino acids. V was trimmed by 2 bases and J by 5 bases, leaving 6 bases between them. CDR3 sequence reads: CASSYRGNEKLFF. The CDR3 nucleotides read TGTGCCAGCAGTTACAGGGGAAATGAAAAACTGTTTTTT.

This rearrangement joins TRBV28 to TRBJ1-1; tentative D call: TRBD1 (5 bases). The CDR3 has 15 amino acids. V lost 7 bases to trimming and J lost 0 bases, with 15 bases between them. Germline-derived CDR1 and CDR2 are MDHEN and SYDVKM. CDR3 nucleotides: TGTGCCAGCATCGCGGGACGGTACATGAACACTGAAGCTTTCTTT. It is translated as CASIAGRYMNTEAFF.

V usage is TRBV11-2 and J usage is TRBJ2-1; 7 positions match TRBD2. Germline assignment: CDR1 SGHAT and CDR2 FQNNGV. The CDR3 runs 15 residues. The trim removed 0 bases at V and 4 bases at J, leaving 3 bases unmatched. The CDR3 bases are TGTGCCAGCAGCTTAGAGCGGGAGCTGTACAATGAGCAGTTCTTC. Its translation is CASSLERELYNEQFF.

This clone was observed a few times. J is TRBJ1-4 and V is TRBV11-2; D is unclear. This CDR3 has 12 residues. Germline loops: CDR1 SGHAT, CDR2 FQNNGV. The V end lost 5 bases, the J end lost 8 bases, and 9 bases lay between the germline ends. CDR3 protein: CASSQRGEKLFF. The CDR3 DNA reads as TGTGCCAGCAGCCAGCGCGGGGAAAAACTGTTTTTT.

The V call is TRBV7-2, the J call TRBJ1-4; tentative D call: TRBD1 (6 bases). This CDR3 region has 15 residues. Trimming took 5 bases from V and 4 from J, leaving 14 bases between them. Germline CDR1 reads SGHTA; CDR2 reads FQGNSA. The CDR3 is CASSNRGGDNEKLFF. CDR3 in DNA: TGTGCCAGCAGCAATAGGGGGGGAGATAATGAAAAACTGTTTTTT.

J is TRBJ2-7 and V is TRBV7-2; 10 nucleotides line up with TRBD2. V lost 4 bases and J lost 3; bases outside the gene matches: 9. Germline V gene lookup returns CDR1 SGHTA and CDR2 FQGNSA. The CDR3 contains 16 residues. The CDR3 DNA reads as TGTGCCAGCAGCTCCAGAACTAGCGGGACTCGCTACGAGCAGTACTTC. This gives the protein CASSSRTSGTRYEQYF.

This sequence joins TRBV11-2 and TRBJ2-1, with a possible D match to TRBD1 (6 bases). Trimming removed 4 bases from V and 2 bases from J, with 15 bases in between. The germline V gene encodes CDR1 SGHAT and CDR2 FQNNGV. There are 16 residues in the CDR3. The CDR3: CASSSTPGAPYNEQFF. CDR3 bases: TGTGCCAGCAGCTCCACGCCAGGGGCCCCCTACAATGAGCAGTTCTTC. The entire variable domain, with the rest obtained from reference TRBV11-2 and TRBJ2-1, is as follows: EAGVAQSPRYKIIEKRQSVAFWCNPISGHATLYWYQQILGQGPKLLIQFQNNGVVDDSQLPKDRFSAERLKGVDSTLKIQPAKLEDSAVYLCASSSTPGAPYNEQFFGPGTRLTVL.